The 3 T cell receptor beta chains listed next were all sequenced from one sample in a study of cytomegalovirus exposure and HLA in healthy donors. PCR used 60 Vbeta primers and 13 Jbeta primers. Method: immunoSEQ multiplex PCR; TCRdb's copy keeps in-frame clones and lacks some. The sample has roughly 300,000 clones, 86% seen once. The material sequenced was PBMCs. These receptors all stem from a man aged 40-55 years in good health and CMV-seropositive.

The gene calls are TRBV6-1 and TRBJ2-5, with 7 bases lining up with TRBD2. V shed 10 bases, J shed 2 bases, and the junction held 13 bases outside the gene matches. CDR3 length: 15 residues. Germline values: CDR1 MNHNS, CDR2 SASEGT. The CDR3 DNA is TGTGCCAACTCCCCCTGGCTAGCGGCTCAAGAGACCCAGTACTTC. Amino acids: CANSPWLAAQETQYF.

V is TRBV27 and J is TRBJ1-2, with 8 bases that match TRBD1. Germline lookup yields CDR1 MNHEY and CDR2 SMNVEV (reference sequence). The CDR3 runs to 13 residues. V gave up 6 bases and J gave up 8 bases; unmatched junction bases: 8. The CDR3 DNA reads as TGTGCCAGCAGGTTCCAGGGGGCTTGGGGCTACACCTTC. It specifies CASRFQGAWGYTF.

A few counts support this clone. This chain uses TRBV2 with TRBJ2-5; D is perhaps TRBD1 (5 bases). Trimming removed 3 bases at V and 5 bases at J, with 22 bases between. Germline V gives CDR1 SNHLY, CDR2 FYNNEI. The CDR3 has 17 amino acids. The CDR3 loop is CASSDPQRMTASETQYF. DNA for the CDR3: TGTGCCAGCAGTGATCCCCAGAGAATGACAGCCTCGGAGACCCAGTACTTC. Full variable domain (remainder filled in from reference TRBV2 and TRBJ2-5): EPEVTQTPSHQVTQMGQEVILRCVPISNHLYFYWYRQILGQKVEFLVSFYNNEISEKSEIFDDQFSVERPDGSNFTLKIRSTKLEDSAMYFCASSDPQRMTASETQYFGPGTRLLVL.